This T cell receptor (beta chain) is drawn from a study of shared clonotypes between healthy human individuals. Study at large: Donors had three CD4 naive, three CD4 memory, two CD8 naive and one CD8 memory plate apiece. Points from the study as a whole: Unshared clonotypes carried lower generation probabilities than those common to all four donors.

Only CD45RO-negative cells positively selected for CCR7 counted as naive CD8 cells, so terminally differentiated effector memory CD45RA+ cells were excluded. In the case of this clone: The antigen is not known.

V lost 2 bases to trimming and J lost 2 bases; unmatched junction nucleotides: 4. This CDR3 has 16 residues. Per the germline V gene, CDR1 is MNHEY and CDR2 is SVGAGI. The DNA input per sorted-subset replicate PCR was about 180 ng, corresponding to around 28,000 T cell genomes. Only in-frame clones appear in the TCRdb table, and some are missing; sequencing was by immunoSEQ multiplex PCR. The top ten hold more than 0.95% of the sample, which has some 2 million clones, 85% to 95% seen once. The chain recombines TRBV6-5 with TRBJ2-1, with 9 bases aligning to TRBD2. The sequenced sample consisted of naive CD8+ T cells sorted from blood. The TCR was taken from a young man in good health. The CDR3 region is CASSYATSGPYNEQFF. CDR3 in DNA: TGTGCCAGCAGTTACGCGACTAGCGGCCCCTACAATGAGCAGTTCTTC.